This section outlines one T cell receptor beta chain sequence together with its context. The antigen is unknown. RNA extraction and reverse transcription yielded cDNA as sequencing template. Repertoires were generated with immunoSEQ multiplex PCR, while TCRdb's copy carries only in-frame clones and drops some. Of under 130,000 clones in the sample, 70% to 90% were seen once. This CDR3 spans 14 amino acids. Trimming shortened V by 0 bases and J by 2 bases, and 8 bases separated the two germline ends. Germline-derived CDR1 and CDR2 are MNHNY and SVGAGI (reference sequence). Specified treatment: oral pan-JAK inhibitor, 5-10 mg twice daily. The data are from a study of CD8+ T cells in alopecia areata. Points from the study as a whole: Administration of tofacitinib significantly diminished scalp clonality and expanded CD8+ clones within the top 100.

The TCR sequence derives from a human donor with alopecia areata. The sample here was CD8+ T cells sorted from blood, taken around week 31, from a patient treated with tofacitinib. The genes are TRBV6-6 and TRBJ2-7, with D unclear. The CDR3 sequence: CASSYSDGTYEQYF. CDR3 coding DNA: TGTGCCAGCAGTTACTCGGACGGTACCTACGAGCAGTACTTC.